This passage covers 5 T cell receptor beta chains from one sample sequenced in a study of T cell changes during pregnancy in multiple sclerosis. Here immunoSEQ multiplex PCR was the method, and the copy in TCRdb shows in-frame clones only, minus some. Of around 99,000 clones listed, 85% to 95% were seen once; the top ten hold around 2.7%. Sequences were derived from peripheral blood, sampled in the first trimester of pregnancy. These receptors originate from a female donor with multiple sclerosis, enrolled in a pregnancy study.

This chain links TRBV19 with TRBJ1-2; the match to TRBD1 covers 7 bases. The CDR3 covers 14 residues. Trimming removed 6 bases from V and 2 bases from J; junction bases left unmatched: 6. Germline CDR1 is LNHDA and CDR2 is SQIVND (reference sequence). CDR3 sequence reads: CASSLDRINYGYTF. The CDR3 coding sequence is TGTGCCAGTAGCCTGGACAGGATCAACTATGGCTACACCTTC.

This CDR3 reads CASSSGYYEQYF. The CDR3, as DNA: TGTGCCAGCAGCTCGGGTTACTACGAGCAGTACTTC. The rearrangement uses TRBV2 and TRBJ2-7; D not certain. CDR1 is SNHLY and CDR2 is FYNNEI in the germline V gene. The V end lost 6 bases, the J end lost 3 bases, and 9 bases lay between the germline ends. This CDR3 is 12 amino acids long.

J is TRBJ2-5 and V is TRBV28, with D perhaps TRBD1 (5 bases). The V gene lost 4 bases and the J gene lost 2 bases, with 14 bases spanning the gap. The germline V gene has CDR1 MDHEN and CDR2 SYDVKM. The CDR3 totals 15 residues. CDR3 in amino acids: CASSSSDRVQETQYF. The CDR3 bases are TGTGCCAGCAGTTCTTCAGACAGAGTACAAGAGACCCAGTACTTC.

This chain uses TRBV7-9 with TRBJ2-7; 9 bases match TRBD1. The CDR3 covers 15 residues. V shed 5 bases and J 3 bases; nucleotides not matched to a gene: 8. Germline V gene sequence: CDR1 SEHNR, CDR2 FQNEAQ (reference sequence). CDR3 sequence reads: CASSTRDRDHYEQYF. For the CDR3, the DNA is TGTGCCAGCAGCACCCGGGACAGGGACCACTACGAGCAGTACTTC.

This clone was observed a handful of times. V gene TRBV6-6 combines with J gene TRBJ1-2, with D maybe TRBD1 (6 bases). CDR1 is MNHNY, CDR2 SVGAGI, per germline (reference sequence). V was trimmed by 4 bases and J by 14 bases, leaving 20 bases between them. The CDR3 consists of 13 residues. Written as DNA, the CDR3 is TGTGCCAGCAGTTCACGGGGGGCGGCCCTTGGAACCTTC. The encoded protein is CASSSRGAALGTF.